These 27 T cell receptor beta chains came from one sample sequenced in a study of OX40 agonist ivuxolimab in advanced cancers. Measured with immunoSEQ multiplex PCR; TCRdb has only the in-frame clones, and not every one. The top ten clones hold roughly 0.45% of a sample with 50,000 to 70,000 clones, approximately 89% of them seen once. The material sequenced was CD4+ or CD8+ T cells sorted from blood, taken in a trial of the OX40 agonist ivuxolimab. These receptor sequences come from an adult with an advanced solid tumor such as melanoma, head and neck, liver or kidney cancer.

In DNA form, the CDR3 reads TGTGCCAGCAACCCGGGACAGGGGGCAGGCTATGGCTACACCTTC. Protein: CASNPGQGAGYGYTF. The chain uses TRBV27 and TRBJ1-2; 12 bases align to TRBD1. This CDR3 region has 15 residues. With 7 bases clipped from V and 4 bases from J, the junction kept 7 bases outside the gene matches. Germline V gives CDR1 MNHEY, CDR2 SMNVEV (reference sequence).

CDR3 sequence: CASSLTGGVTGELFF. The CDR3 DNA reads TGTGCCAGCAGCCTAACAGGGGGCGTAACCGGGGAGCTGTTTTTT. The gene calls are TRBV14 and TRBJ2-2; 9 bases align to TRBD1. The CDR3 runs to 15 residues. V was pared by 4 bases and J by 5 bases, with 5 bases of the junction left unmatched. Germline CDR1 is SGHDN and CDR2 is FVKESK.

The rearrangement joins TRBV16 to TRBJ1-5; the D is unclear. The CDR3 contains 14 residues. Trimming pared 0 bases from V and 2 bases from J, leaving 5 bases between. Germline V gives CDR1 KGHSY, CDR2 FQNENV. The CDR3 DNA is TGTGCCAGCAGCCAATCGTTCGGCAATCAGCCCCAGCATTTT. Protein product: CASSQSFGNQPQHF.

The table lists this clone with a count of one. The chain links TRBV4-1 to TRBJ1-3; TRBD1 agrees at 7 bases. Germline assignment: CDR1 MGHRA and CDR2 YSYEKL. This CDR3 comprises 16 residues. Losses at the gene ends were 3 bases for V and 2 bases for J; bases not matched to a gene: 7. The CDR3 DNA is TGCGCCAGCAGCCACGCCTCCGACAGGGCTGGAAACACCATATATTTT. Translation gives CASSHASDRAGNTIYF.

This clone was seen once. The chain uses TRBV29-1 and TRBJ2-1, with 9 bases that match TRBD2. Germline V gene data show CDR1 as SQVTM and CDR2 as ANQGSEA. V shed 4 bases, J shed 7 bases, and the junction held 5 bases outside the gene matches. This CDR3 comprises 13 residues. The CDR3 nucleotides read TGCAGCGTTGCGTGGACTAGCGATAATGAGCAGTTCTTC. Translated, it gives CSVAWTSDNEQFF.

This rearrangement joins TRBV7-6 to TRBJ2-5; 10 bases are shared with TRBD2. The J call is in doubt because the DNA end fits TRBJ2-7 better. Germline CDR1 and CDR2: SGHVS and FNYEAQ. This CDR3 has 18 amino acids. The chain's CDR3 is CASSTGTSGITRGYEQYF. Here the CDR3 DNA reads TGTGCCAGCAGCACCGGCACTAGCGGGATCACGAGGGGCTACGAGCAGTACTTC.

This chain connects TRBV19 to TRBJ2-7, with 10 bases identical to TRBD2. With 3 bases clipped from V and 6 bases from J, the junction kept 2 bases outside the gene matches. Germline CDR1 is LNHDA and CDR2 is SQIVND (reference sequence). The CDR3 covers 13 residues. The CDR3 DNA is TGTGCCAGTAGTATCCCTAGCGGGGGCGAGCAGTACTTC. This codes for CASSIPSGGEQYF.

The chain is built from TRBV4-1 and TRBJ2-7; D may be TRBD1 (6 bases). This CDR3 is 15 amino acids long. The V end was cut by 3 bases, the J end by 1 base, with 13 bases between. Germline V gene sequence: CDR1 MGHRA, CDR2 YSYEKL. The CDR3: CASSHRRDTSYEQYF. CDR3 sequence (DNA): TGCGCCAGCAGCCATCGACGGGACACTTCCTACGAGCAGTACTTC.

The genes are TRBV5-1 and TRBJ2-1; no clear D gene. The germline V gene encodes CDR1 SGHRS and CDR2 YFSETQ. Between the trimmed V and J ends, which lost 4 bases and 1 base, there was a span of 9 bases. This CDR3 has 14 residues. The CDR3 sequence: CASSPTKSYNEQFF. The CDR3 DNA follows: TGCGCCAGCAGCCCGACCAAATCCTACAATGAGCAGTTCTTC.

The V gene is TRBV7-9, the J gene TRBJ2-3; TRBD2 matches at 11 bases. This CDR3 region has 14 residues. Trimming at V came to 4 bases and at J to 5 bases, leaving 2 bases not matched to a gene. Per germline, CDR1 SEHNR and CDR2 FQNEAQ (reference sequence). The CDR3 reads CASSSGTSGDTQYF. For the CDR3, the DNA is TGTGCCAGCAGCTCAGGGACTAGCGGAGATACGCAGTATTTT.

This clone was counted a single time. This chain links TRBV11-3 with TRBJ2-5; 8 bases map to TRBD2. This CDR3 region has 14 residues. Trimming took 6 bases from V and 4 from J; bases not matched to a gene: 7. Germline V gene sequence: CDR1 SGHNT, CDR2 YENEEA. In nucleotides, the CDR3 is TGTGCCAGCAGACGCGGTCTAGCGGGAGAGACCCAGTACTTC. Translated, it gives CASRRGLAGETQYF.

The chain carries TRBV19 and TRBJ2-7; D is uncertain. The ends were cut back, 3 bases at V and 5 bases at J, with 11 bases in the middle. This CDR3 has 13 amino acids. CDR1 is LNHDA and CDR2 is SQIVND in the germline V gene (reference sequence). As DNA, the CDR3 is TGTGCCAGTAGTATCCCTTTTCGGAACGAGCAGTACTTC. Its protein product is CASSIPFRNEQYF.

V and J are TRBV11-3 and TRBJ1-1, with D possibly being TRBD1 (5 bases). CDR1 is SGHNT, CDR2 YENEEA, per germline. With 5 bases removed from V and 5 bases from J, the gap between germline ends came to 9 bases. The CDR3 is made up of 12 amino acids. The CDR3 DNA is TGTGCCAGCAGCCGTAGGGGAACTGAAGCTTTCTTT. It codes for CASSRRGTEAFF.

The rearrangement joins TRBV10-1 to TRBJ2-1; 9 nucleotides agree with TRBD2. This CDR3 region has 15 residues. V shed 7 bases, J shed 7 bases, and the junction held 11 bases outside the gene matches. Germline V gene sequence: CDR1 WNHNN, CDR2 SYGVQD (reference sequence). This CDR3 reads CASTKTSGVGNEQFF. CDR3 nucleotides: TGCGCCAGCACCAAGACTAGCGGAGTGGGGAATGAGCAGTTCTTC.

The chain joins TRBV9 to TRBJ2-7, with a tentative D call TRBD1 (6 bases). V dropped 0 bases and J dropped 2 bases, with 18 bases sitting between them. The CDR3 loop spans 17 amino acids. Germline assignment: CDR1 SGDLS and CDR2 YYNGEE. CDR3 in DNA: TGTGCCAGCAGCGTAGCTGGCTACCCCGGACAGCCCTACGAGCAGTACTTC. The encoded protein is CASSVAGYPGQPYEQYF.

The chain is built from TRBV28 and TRBJ2-7; TRBD2 agrees at 8 bases. CDR1 and CDR2 (germline): MDHEN, SYDVKM. The CDR3 sequence is 15 residues long. The V and J ends lost 6 bases and 4 bases, in that order; junction bases with no gene match: 11. CDR3 coding DNA: TGTGCCAGCAGGAACAATAGCGGGATTAGATACGAGCAGTACTTC. This codes for CASRNNSGIRYEQYF.

The V gene is TRBV4-3, the J gene TRBJ1-1, with unresolved D. V lost 0 bases to trimming and J lost 0 bases, with 11 bases between them. The CDR3 is 16 amino acids. CDR1 and CDR2 (germline): LGHNA, YSLEER. The CDR3: CASSQDAQILNTEAFF. The CDR3 DNA is TGCGCCAGCAGCCAAGATGCACAGATTTTGAACACTGAAGCTTTCTTT.

The chain couples TRBV27 to TRBJ2-7, with D possibly TRBD2 on 5 matching bases. Trimming pared 7 bases from V and 1 base from J, leaving 26 bases between. The CDR3 totals 18 residues. From germline, CDR1 is MNHEY and CDR2 SMNVEV (reference sequence). The chain's CDR3 is CASTPLRSSLEGSYEQYF. CDR3 bases: TGTGCCAGCACCCCTCTCAGATCGAGTCTAGAGGGTTCCTACGAGCAGTACTTC.

The rearrangement joins TRBV28 to TRBJ2-3; 11 bases are shared with TRBD2. The CDR3 spans 14 residues. V shed 6 bases and J 5 bases; nucleotides not matched to a gene: 4. Looked up from germline, CDR1 is MDHEN and CDR2 is SYDVKM. The CDR3 DNA reads as TGTGCCAGCAGCACTAGCGGGAGAGGAGATACGCAGTATTTT. Its translation: CASSTSGRGDTQYF.

This chain joins TRBV10-3 and TRBJ1-1, with D tentatively TRBD1 (5 bases). V dropped 2 bases and J dropped 4 bases, with 14 bases sitting between them. In germline, CDR1 is ENHRY, CDR2 SYGVKD. The CDR3 runs 15 residues. The CDR3 nucleotides are TGTGCCATCAGTGAGATTCCAGGGAGTGGCACTGAAGCTTTCTTT. It translates to CAISEIPGSGTEAFF.

The rearrangement joins TRBV27 to TRBJ1-5; 9 positions agree with TRBD1. CDR1 is MNHEY, CDR2 SMNVEV, per germline (reference sequence). The CDR3 has 17 residues. The V and J ends lost 7 bases and 2 bases, in that order; junction bases with no gene match: 12. The CDR3, as DNA: TGTGCCAGCATCAAACGGGGGGACAGGGTCGGCAATCAGCCCCAGCATTTT. Its protein is CASIKRGDRVGNQPQHF.

The rearrangement links TRBV10-3 to TRBJ1-1, with TRBD1 as a possible D gene (6 bases). The CDR3 has 14 amino acids. Germline V gene data show CDR1 as ENHRY and CDR2 as SYGVKD. V was trimmed by 6 bases and J by 4 bases, leaving 15 bases between them. CDR3 sequence (DNA): TGTGCCATCAGGACGCAGGGGTTGAGCACTGAAGCTTTCTTT. Translating it yields CAIRTQGLSTEAFF.

The chain is built from TRBV7-2 and TRBJ2-1; D may be TRBD1 or TRBD2 (5 bases each). Per the germline V gene, CDR1 is SGHTA and CDR2 is FQGNSA. The length of the CDR3 is 17 residues. Trimming stripped 1 base from V and 5 bases from J, with 18 bases between. The CDR3 sequence: CASSLVLLRDGDNEQFF. CDR3 sequence (DNA): TGTGCCAGCAGCTTAGTCTTGCTCCGGGACGGCGACAATGAGCAGTTCTTC.

This CDR3 reads CALDMGSGNTIYF. Written as DNA, the CDR3 is TGTGCCTTGGATATGGGATCAGGAAACACCATATATTTT. V usage is TRBV30 and J usage is TRBJ1-3; D not certain. CDR1 and CDR2 from the germline V gene are GTSNPN and SVGIG (reference sequence). Trimming left V 7 bases short and J 4 bases short, with 14 bases between. The CDR3 is 13 residues long.

The chain recombines TRBV4-1 with TRBJ1-1; D is perhaps TRBD1 (5 bases). The CDR3 has 15 residues. Germline values: CDR1 MGHRA, CDR2 YSYEKL. V lost 1 base, J lost 7 bases, and 16 bases lay in between. This chain's CDR3 is CASSQVLLGVDEAFF. CDR3 sequence (DNA): TGCGCCAGCAGCCAAGTTCTCCTGGGGGTGGATGAAGCTTTCTTT.

The CDR3 DNA follows: TGTGCCAGTAGTCCGGTAGACGGGAGCTCCTACGAGCAGTACTTC. It translates to CASSPVDGSSYEQYF. The genes are TRBV19 and TRBJ2-7, with D possibly matching TRBD2 (6 bases). Trimming stripped 5 bases from V and 0 bases from J, with 14 bases between. This CDR3 has 15 residues. The germline gives CDR1 LNHDA, CDR2 SQIVND (reference sequence).

The chain employs TRBV7-2 and TRBJ2-2; TRBD1 matches at 7 bases. V shed 5 bases and J 2 bases; nucleotides not matched to a gene: 11. This CDR3 comprises 17 residues. Germline CDR1 is SGHTA and CDR2 is FQGNSA. Here the CDR3 reads CASSQNPGTANTGELFF. The CDR3 DNA sequence: TGTGCCAGCAGCCAGAATCCCGGGACAGCTAACACCGGGGAGCTGTTTTTT.